The present entry profiles one TCR beta chain with its context. No antigen is known for it. The record has no base qualities; no much larger clone is one base away. The CDR3 numbers 16 residues from cysteine through phenylalanine. The entry retains the CDR3 DNA only, 48 bases that are in frame from base 1. The CDR1 and CDR2 encoded by the germline V gene are SGHNT and YENEEA. V is trimmed back by 1 base and J by 5 bases, and the junction contains 6 bases that no gene match accounts for. The sample's time point label, decoded: baseline before first vaccination. Vaccinee samples were obtained from the UK trials COV001 and COV002, which included a single-blind randomized controlled phase 2/3 trial of AZD1222 (ChAdOx1 nCoV-19) in healthy adults. Trial participant PBMC samples were collected at day 0 and day 28 after the second dose for TCRbeta chain sequencing. This entry comes from a study of T cell responses to AZD1222 COVID-19 vaccine (dated by TCRdb to the early 2020s). For the wider study: AZD1222 recipients given second doses at about 4 weeks or at about 12 weeks were pooled, since spike-specific TCR depth and breadth were not found to differ between the two schedules. A total of 233 trial participants underwent TCR sequencing, of whom around 200 received two doses of AZD1222 and approximately 25 received two doses of the MenACWY control vaccine. Trial participants were enrolled into age subgroups of 18-55, 56-69 and 70-plus years, which contained roughly 150, 30 and 60 TCR-sequenced participants, respectively.

Overall study outcomes, separate from this receptor: The 56-69-year group was small, and its depth increase did not reach significance, likely because of low power. Most participants were white British and females outnumbered males, and the authors suggested that clonal diversity may have been underestimated. CD4 TCRs associated with the vaccine covered the entire spike protein, and the dominant responses were in regions 160-218 and 743-854. Conclusions about previously exposed vaccinees are limited, since just 6 or 7 AZD1222 recipients were seropositive for SARS-CoV-2 at baseline. Reportedly, almost half of the unique spike-specific TCRs recognized epitopes lying outside the regions that are mutated in the B.1.351 and B.1.1.7 variants. A significant rise in spike-specific TCR breadth and depth was observed after two AZD1222 doses relative to day 0 and relative to MenACWY recipients. No day 14 peak-response samples were available, so repertoires were characterized only after the peak T cell response.

The CDR3 regions of human TCRbeta chains were subjected to immunosequencing. Per the original workflow: Repertoire TCRs were checked for matches against a reference library of SARS-CoV-2-specific TCRs that had been generated using the MIRA antigen-specificity platform. Breadth meant the fraction of unique TCRs that were SARS-CoV-2-associated, whereas depth meant the fraction of total T cells that were SARS-CoV-2-associated. Each spike-specific TCR was assigned to its reactive spike region and to a CD4 or CD8 class using the MIRA data. Log10-transformed breadth and depth values were compared by one-way ANOVA with Sidak's multiple comparisons tests. TCRdb took this table from immuneACCESS and kept in-frame rearrangements with V and J called. Such tables lack part of the clones; where checked against another copy, unresolved V genes explain under half of the gap, and the rest is unexplained. V, J and clone size are those of that table, while D and trimming were read from the DNA. Recorded for this sample are around 100,000 clones; roughly 91% of them occurred a single time. 45% to 50% of the sample goes to the ten largest clones.

The chain is encoded by TRBV11-3 joined to TRBJ2-3; 10 bases in the middle match TRBD2. This TCR was recovered from an adult in good health. Sequenced here: peripheral blood, sampled on day 0 of AZD1222 vaccination. The encoded CDR3 is CASSLGLAGSGDTQYF. The nucleotides read TGTGCCAGCAGCTTAGGACTAGCGGGCTCGGGAGATACGCAGTATTTT.